Listed below are T cell receptor beta chains from one sample, sequenced in a study of cytomegalovirus exposure and HLA in healthy donors. The repertoire was sequenced with immunoSEQ multiplex PCR; TCRdb's copy has only in-frame clones and lacks some. The sample holds approximately 61,000 clones, around three quarters seen once. Material: PBMCs. All receptors derive from a man aged 18 to 30 in good health and CMV-seropositive. CDR3s include the opening cysteine and the closing phenylalanine or tryptophan. D genes are given only for firm matches.

cdr3_length d_call j_call v_call cdr3_aa cdr3_nt
13 - TRBJ1-1 TRBV15 CATSSMRVAEAFF TGTGCCACCAGCAGTATGAGGGTAGCTGAAGCTTTCTTT
12 - TRBJ2-7 TRBV30 CAWTGSGLEQYF TGTGCCTGGACGGGGTCGGGGTTGGAGCAGTACTTC
13 - TRBJ1-2 TRBV28 CASSSDSNYGYTF TGTGCCAGCAGTTCTGACAGTAACTATGGCTACACCTTC
10 - TRBJ1-2 TRBV30 CAWYNYGYTF TGTGCCTGGTATAACTATGGCTACACCTTC
13 - TRBJ2-3 TRBV28 CASSFPPGDTQYF TGTGCCAGCAGTTTTCCCCCGGGGGATACGCAGTATTTT
13 - TRBJ2-3 TRBV27 CASSLVGTDTQYF TGTGCCAGCAGTTTGGTAGGCACAGATACGCAGTATTTT
15 - TRBJ1-4 TRBV4-2 CASSQAVGADEKLFF TGTGCCAGCAGCCAAGCAGTGGGAGCGGATGAAAAACTGTTTTTT
13 TRBD1 TRBJ1-1 TRBV6-5 CASHRGVNTEAFF TGTGCCAGCCACAGGGGAGTAAACACTGAAGCTTTCTTT
15 - TRBJ2-7 TRBV4-1 CASSPTSSISYEQYF TGCGCCAGCAGCCCAACTAGCTCCATCTCCTACGAGCAGTACTTC
13 - TRBJ1-5 TRBV7-2 CASSRSSNQPQHF TGTGCCAGCAGCCGCAGTAGCAATCAGCCCCAGCATTTT
12 - TRBJ1-3 TRBV30 CAWTGTGNTIYF TGTGCCTGGACCGGGACTGGAAACACCATATATTTT
13 - TRBJ1-1 TRBV29-1 CSVVSRGTGEAFF TGCAGCGTTGTTTCACGGGGGACTGGTGAAGCTTTCTTT
13 - TRBJ1-2 TRBV6-5 CASLSGPNYGYTF TGTGCCAGTCTTTCTGGGCCCAACTATGGCTACACCTTC
14 TRBD2 TRBJ2-1 TRBV2 CASSGLAGEDEQFF TGTGCCAGCAGTGGACTAGCGGGAGAGGATGAGCAGTTCTTC
12 TRBD1 TRBJ1-1 TRBV4-1 CASSRPDRGTFF TGCGCCAGCAGCCGCCCCGACAGGGGAACTTTCTTT